This T cell receptor (beta chain) was documented in a study of cytomegalovirus exposure and HLA in healthy donors. In regard to this clone: Its antigen is not identified. Mismatch with germline at one junction end may stem from a read error. This specimen includes other DNA sequences encoding the same CDR3.

Germline V CDR1 and CDR2: LGHNA, YNFKEQ. The CDR3 has 15 amino acids. General study findings and limits: In a later analysis, HLA-associated beta chains showed higher expansion and lower generation probabilities than comparable chains. A later analysis associated 15,000 to 20,000 TCR beta sequences with HLA alleles at a 0.05 false discovery rate.

The PCR employed 60 Vbeta primers together with 13 Jbeta primers. Generated by immunoSEQ multiplex PCR, the TCRdb table keeps only in-frame clones and is missing some. The data hold some 180,000 clones, with around 80% observed a single time. This clonotype was obtained from a man aged 18 to 30 in good health and CMV-seronegative. The chain links TRBV4-2 to TRBJ2-7; D gene ambiguous. Sequenced input: PBMCs. The CDR3 here is CASSQAYGGSYEQYF. The CDR3 nucleotides are TGTGCCAGTAGCCAAGCTTACGGCGGCTCCTACGAGCAGTACTTC.